The 23 T cell receptor beta chains below all came from one sample that was sequenced in a study of T cell changes during pregnancy in multiple sclerosis. Here immunoSEQ multiplex PCR was the method, and the copy in TCRdb shows in-frame clones only, minus some. The data hold 79,000 or so clones, with around nine tenths observed a single time. The sequences come from peripheral blood, collected before pregnancy. The receptors here all came from a female donor with multiple sclerosis, enrolled in a pregnancy study.

In this sample, this clone turned up once. The chain is built from TRBV5-1 and TRBJ2-5; D ambiguous. Trimming stripped 6 bases from V and 1 base from J, with 13 bases between. The length of the CDR3 is 14 residues. Germline V gene data show CDR1 as SGHRS and CDR2 as YFSETQ. The CDR3 bases are TGCGCCAGCACCCTAGTTGTAGGCCAAGAGACCCAGTACTTC. Residues: CASTLVVGQETQYF.

This clone has only one observation. This sequence joins TRBV13 and TRBJ2-3, with 7 nucleotides matching TRBD1. After removal of 4 bases from V and 5 bases from J, the junction contained 18 bases not matched to a gene. CDR3 length equals 18 residues. Germline-derived CDR1 and CDR2 are PRHDT and FYEKMQ (reference sequence). CDR3 DNA: TGTGCCAGCAGCTCCGTAGCTTCCGGGACAGCATTCTTAGATACGCAGTATTTT. Translated, it gives CASSSVASGTAFLDTQYF.

This chain connects TRBV30 to TRBJ1-2, with a possible D match to TRBD1 (5 bases). The CDR3 totals 12 residues. Germline V gene data show CDR1 as GTSNPN and CDR2 as SVGIG (reference sequence). Trimming took 4 bases from V and 6 from J, leaving 12 bases between them. The CDR3 loop is CAWNPGHHGYTF. The DNA for the CDR3 is TGTGCCTGGAACCCAGGACACCATGGCTACACCTTC.

The genes are TRBV11-1 and TRBJ2-5; 8 bases are a match to TRBD1. CDR1 and CDR2 (germline): SGHAT, FQDESV (reference sequence). V dropped 1 base and J dropped 5; count of bases not matched to a gene: 6. The CDR3 extends over 15 amino acids. CDR3 protein: CASSLEQGVGETQYF. CDR3 bases: TGTGCCAGCAGCTTAGAACAGGGGGTCGGGGAGACCCAGTACTTC.

The chain links TRBV6-1 to TRBJ2-1; D is undetermined. The CDR3 totals 15 residues. The V gene lost 5 bases and the J gene lost 16 bases, with 27 bases spanning the gap. CDR1 MNHNS and CDR2 SASEGT come from the germline V gene. The CDR3 nucleotides read TGTGCCAGCAGTACCCTCTCCGTCAATAAGCCCCCTCATTTCTTC. It is translated as CASSTLSVNKPPHFF.

V and J are TRBV19 and TRBJ2-3; 11 bases line up with TRBD2. The CDR3 length is 15 residues. V dropped 6 bases and J dropped 4; count of bases not matched to a gene: 6. Per germline, CDR1 LNHDA and CDR2 SQIVND (reference sequence). Here the CDR3 reads CASSMLAGGADTQYF. In nucleotides, the CDR3 is TGTGCCAGTAGCATGCTAGCGGGAGGAGCAGATACGCAGTATTTT.

This clone occurred once. The chain employs TRBV6-1 and TRBJ1-1; D gene uncertain. Germline CDR1 is MNHNS and CDR2 is SASEGT. CDR3 length equals 15 residues. V lost 2 bases to trimming and J lost 5 bases, with 15 bases between them. The CDR3 sequence is CASSENLVGGTEAFF. CDR3 in DNA: TGTGCCAGCAGTGAAAATTTAGTGGGAGGGACTGAAGCTTTCTTT.

The DNA of the CDR3 is TGTGCCAGTAGTATACTAGCGGGAGGTTACGAGCAGTACTTC. Its translation is CASSILAGGYEQYF. This chain connects TRBV19 to TRBJ2-7; TRBD2 matches at 11 bases. CDR1 LNHDA and CDR2 SQIVND come from the germline V gene (reference sequence). The CDR3 runs 14 residues. Trimming cost V 2 bases and J 4 bases; bases outside gene matches: 1.

The genes are TRBV10-1 and TRBJ2-3; TRBD2 matches 8 bases. The germline V gene has CDR1 WNHNN and CDR2 SYGVQD (reference sequence). This CDR3 has 15 residues. V dropped 2 bases and J dropped 3; count of bases not matched to a gene: 4. In DNA form, the CDR3 reads TGCGCCAGCAGTGAGGCGGGGGGCCGTACAGATACGCAGTATTTT. Protein product: CASSEAGGRTDTQYF.

The V and J genes are TRBV28 and TRBJ2-5; D is uncertain. The CDR3 has 14 amino acids. V lost 2 bases and J lost 0, with 7 bases in between. Germline lookup yields CDR1 MDHEN and CDR2 SYDVKM. The CDR3 reads CASSLIRDQETQYF. The CDR3 coding sequence is TGTGCCAGCAGTTTAATACGGGACCAAGAGACCCAGTACTTC.

DNA for the CDR3: TGTGCCAGCAGCGTAGGAGGGACAGGGGAAGCTTTCTTT. Translation: CASSVGGTGEAFF. The rearrangement uses TRBV9 and TRBJ1-1; 9 bases fit TRBD1. After removal of 0 bases from V and 8 bases from J, the junction contained 2 bases not matched to a gene. CDR1 and CDR2 from the germline V gene are SGDLS and YYNGEE. There are 13 residues in the CDR3.

The chain recombines TRBV21-1 with TRBJ1-1; the D call in the table, TRBD1, was not verified against the DNA. TRBV21-1 is listed as a pseudogene. The CDR3 contains 15 residues. CDR3 sequence: CASSNRGQQNTEAFF. The CDR3 nucleotides read TGTGCCAGCAGCAACCGAGGACAGCAGAACACTGAAGCTTTCTTT.

This chain links TRBV4-2 with TRBJ2-2; 12 bases are a match to TRBD2. This CDR3 is built from 15 residues. Germline CDR1 and CDR2: LGHNA and YNFKEQ. The J segment lost 2 bases and the V segment lost 5 bases, leaving 0 bases of the junction unmatched. CDR3 loop: CASSGLAGNTGELFF. The DNA for the CDR3 is TGTGCCAGCAGCGGACTAGCGGGAAACACCGGGGAGCTGTTTTTT.

The gene calls are TRBV9 and TRBJ1-4; D unresolved. The germline CDR1 and CDR2 sequences are SGDLS and YYNGEE. The CDR3 length is 14 residues. V was cut by 6 bases and J by 0 bases, with 9 bases left in between. In DNA, the CDR3 is TGTGCCAGCAACTCCGAGGCAACTAATGAAAAACTGTTTTTT. Translation: CASNSEATNEKLFF. Filled out from reference TRBV9 and TRBJ1-4, the complete variable domain reads DSGVTQTPKHLITATGQRVTLRCSPRSGDLSVYWYQQSLDQGLQFLIQYYNGEERAKGNILERFSAQQFPDLHSELNLSSLELGDSALYFCASNSEATNEKLFFGSGTQLSVL.

The chain recombines TRBV6-6 with TRBJ2-1; D is unclear. The CDR3 covers 13 residues. CDR1 is MNHNY and CDR2 is SVGAGI in the germline V gene (reference sequence). Deletions cut 4 bases from V and 4 bases from J, with 8 bases between. CDR3 protein: CASSSEPYNEQFF. The CDR3 DNA sequence: TGTGCCAGCAGTTCCGAGCCTTACAATGAGCAGTTCTTC.

This clone was observed a handful of times. This sequence joins TRBV19 and TRBJ2-1; 11 bases line up with TRBD2. With 6 bases clipped from V and 2 bases from J, the junction kept 3 bases outside the gene matches. The CDR3 contains 15 residues. Germline loops: CDR1 LNHDA, CDR2 SQIVND (reference sequence). The CDR3 is CASRLAGVAYNEQFF. In DNA, the CDR3 is TGTGCCAGTAGACTAGCGGGAGTAGCCTACAATGAGCAGTTCTTC.

CDR3 loop: CASSRYIASYEQYF. CDR3 bases: TGTGCCAGCAGCCGATACATTGCCTCCTACGAGCAGTACTTC. This chain connects TRBV4-2 to TRBJ2-7, with unresolved D. The CDR3 length is 14 residues. V was clipped by 4 bases and J by 0 bases, with 10 bases between them. Looked up from germline, CDR1 is LGHNA and CDR2 is YNFKEQ.

This rearrangement joins TRBV28 to TRBJ1-5; perhaps TRBD1 as D (5 bases). Trimming left V 7 bases short and J 3 bases short, with 10 bases between. Germline values: CDR1 MDHEN, CDR2 SYDVKM. The CDR3 consists of 13 residues. DNA for the CDR3: TGTGCCAGCAAACAGGCCATCAATCAGCCCCAGCATTTT. Protein: CASKQAINQPQHF.

The J gene is TRBJ1-2, the V gene TRBV30; D is unclear. V dropped 4 bases and J dropped 5 bases, with 11 bases sitting between them. Looked up from germline, CDR1 is GTSNPN and CDR2 is SVGIG (reference sequence). This CDR3 contains 12 residues. The CDR3, as DNA: TGTGCCTGGAATGTAGGAGTTTATGGCTACACCTTC. It is translated as CAWNVGVYGYTF.

This sequence joins TRBV4-1 and TRBJ1-5; D is unclear. V lost 1 base and J lost 7, with 23 bases in between. The germline V gene has CDR1 MGHRA and CDR2 YSYEKL. This CDR3 is 18 amino acids long. The chain's CDR3 is CASSQAPLRVKSEQPQHF. The CDR3 region has the DNA TGCGCCAGCAGCCAAGCCCCCCTGAGGGTGAAATCGGAGCAGCCCCAGCATTTT.

This clone appeared once. The rearrangement links TRBV7-2 to TRBJ1-1; tentatively, D is TRBD1 (6 bases). The CDR3 is 15 residues long. V was pared by 2 bases and J by 4 bases, with 14 bases between. Germline lookup yields CDR1 SGHTA and CDR2 FQGNSA. The CDR3 spells CASSLSNRAVTEAFF. CDR3 in DNA: TGTGCCAGCAGCTTATCCAACAGGGCGGTCACTGAAGCTTTCTTT.

The V and J genes are TRBV29-1 and TRBJ2-1; weak D call: TRBD1 (5 bases). The CDR3 covers 13 residues. The V end was cut by 7 bases, the J end by 2 bases, with 12 bases between. CDR1 and CDR2 (germline): SQVTM, ANQGSEA. The DNA of the CDR3 is TGCAGCGCGTCACAGGTTACCTACAATGAGCAGTTCTTC. It is translated as CSASQVTYNEQFF.

This clone was counted at least ten times. The chain recombines TRBV2 with TRBJ2-7; D possibly corresponds to TRBD2 (5 bases). With 5 bases removed from V and 2 bases from J, the gap between germline ends came to 16 bases. Germline V CDR1 and CDR2: SNHLY, FYNNEI. This CDR3 is 15 amino acids long. The CDR3 nucleotides are TGTGCCAGCAGTCCAACGGGGATGGAGACCTACGAGCAGTACTTC. Protein: CASSPTGMETYEQYF.